Described below is a single T cell receptor (beta chain) sequence and its context. Its antigen remains unknown. Germline loops: CDR1 MNHNS, CDR2 SASEGT. This CDR3 contains 12 residues. V was clipped by 6 bases and J by 6 bases, with 9 bases between them. The source of the sample is a study of T cells in Graves' hyperthyroidism and ophthalmopathy. There were TCR beta CDR3 regions amplified from RNA transcripts. First-round RT-PCR with HTBI primers amplified the TCR CDR3 region. TCRdb independently ran MiXCR on the multiplex PCR reads; one entry per CDR3 protein. Of about 410,000 distinct CDR3 sequences in the sample, approximately 15% were seen once. Overall study results and limits: Among thyroid clonotypes expanded above 0.001, most also appeared in blood.

Ophthalmopathy patients all had a Clinical Activity Score of at least 3, a NOSPECS grade of at least 4 and disease under 3 months old. Diagnoses rested on clinical symptoms, serum thyroxine and TRAb, thyroid ultrasound and orbital computed tomography. The chain couples TRBV6-1 to TRBJ2-1, with D possibly being TRBD2 (5 bases). Input material: blood. The receptor was derived from a man younger than 30 with Graves' ophthalmopathy. The CDR3 sequence: CASRAGLNEQFF. As DNA, the CDR3 is TGTGCCAGCAGAGCCGGACTCAATGAGCAGTTCTTC.